The present T cell receptor beta chain was sequenced within a study of shared clonotypes between healthy human individuals. The table lists this clone with a count of one. The CDR3 length is 12 residues. Trimming left V 2 bases short and J 5 bases short, with 7 bases between. Germline V gene data show CDR1 as MDHEN and CDR2 as SYDVKM. The assay was run at deep level. It was 200 to 250 ng DNA, around 32,000 T cell genomes, that sorted-subset replicate PCRs used. Data came from immunoSEQ multiplex PCR; TCRdb stores just in-frame clones and leaves some out. The table shows a few million clones, with over 90% occurring only once.

The origin of this receptor is a man between 18 and 35 years old in good health. Some clones in this sample may be carry-over from other donors' samples. This chain links TRBV28 with TRBJ2-7; D uncertain. The sample comprised naive CD4+ T cells from PBMCs. Indicated subset: CD45RA+ positively selected. CDR3 residues: CASSLRWDEQYF. In nucleotides, the CDR3 is TGTGCCAGCAGTTTACGGTGGGACGAGCAGTACTTC.